The 20 T cell receptor beta chains below all came from one sample that was sequenced in a study of identical twins. In TCRdb, the 5' RACE reads were re-called with MiXCR into one record per CDR3 protein. In the table there are some 300,000 distinct CDR3 sequences, about 12% of which are singletons. In addition, the sample was reused for a study of yellow fever vaccine responses in identical twins.

What was sequenced was CD8+ T cells sorted from blood. The receptors were gathered from a woman between 18 and 29 years old in good health.

This clonotype was seen a handful of times. V is TRBV6-1 and J is TRBJ2-6, with D tentatively TRBD1 (5 bases). The germline V gene has CDR1 MNHNS and CDR2 SASEGT. The CDR3 has 17 residues. V was clipped by 2 bases and J by 1 base, with 12 bases between them. The CDR3 coding sequence is TGTGCCAGCAGTGAAAATCAGGGTTTTTCTGGGGCCAACGTCCTGACTTTC. It yields the protein CASSENQGFSGANVLTF.

In this sample, this clonotype turned up a few times. The rearrangement joins TRBV10-2 to TRBJ1-1; 10 bases align to TRBD1. Germline CDR1 and CDR2: WSHSY and SAAADI. V shed 8 bases and J 5 bases; nucleotides not matched to a gene: 11. The CDR3 is 15 amino acids. The CDR3 is CASDPGTGVWTEAFF. The CDR3 nucleotides are TGCGCCAGCGACCCCGGGACAGGGGTATGGACTGAAGCTTTCTTT.

This clonotype was counted between two and nine times. The V gene is TRBV5-1, the J gene TRBJ1-1, with a possible D match to TRBD1 (6 bases). V shed 3 bases and J shed 7 bases, with 13 bases lying between them. The CDR3 covers 13 residues. Germline V gives CDR1 SGHRS, CDR2 YFSETQ. The CDR3 sequence: CASSSLGGGEAFF. DNA of the CDR3: TGCGCCAGCAGCTCCCTAGGGGGGGGTGAAGCTTTCTTT.

This clonotype appeared a few times. This CDR3 is CASVDFGYTF. CDR3 nucleotides: TGTGCCAGCGTTGATTTCGGCTACACCTTC. The genes are TRBV2 and TRBJ1-2; D gene unclear. This CDR3 spans 10 amino acids. V was clipped by 8 bases and J by 8 bases, with 9 bases between them. From germline, CDR1 is SNHLY and CDR2 FYNNEI.

The chain employs TRBV27 and TRBJ2-7; the D gene is possibly TRBD1 (6 bases). V was trimmed by 4 bases and J by 3 bases, leaving 10 bases between them. The germline V gene has CDR1 MNHEY and CDR2 SMNVEV (reference sequence). The CDR3 has 13 amino acids. CDR3 nucleotides: TGTGCCAGCAGTTACGCACAGGGCTACGAGCAGTACGTC. It specifies CASSYAQGYEQYV.

In this sample, this clonotype turned up a few times. The genes are TRBV4-2 and TRBJ2-2, with a possible D match to TRBD1 (6 bases). V gave up 0 bases and J gave up 11 bases, with 13 bases separating them. This CDR3 has 14 residues. The V gene's germline CDR1 is LGHNA and CDR2 YNFKEQ. The CDR3 DNA follows: TGTGCCAGCAGCCAAGATTCGGGGACAAGAGAGCTGTTTTTT. The encoded protein is CASSQDSGTRELFF.

This clonotype was seen more than once but under ten times. The chain is built from TRBV5-5 and TRBJ2-7; D is undetermined. V lost 0 bases and J lost 8, with 9 bases in between. Germline loops: CDR1 SGHKS, CDR2 YYEKEE (reference sequence). This CDR3 spans 12 amino acids. The DNA of the CDR3 is TGTGCCAGCAGCTTGGATGGTGTGCAGCAGTACGTC. Amino acid sequence: CASSLDGVQQYV.

The chain links TRBV29-1 to TRBJ2-1, with a tentative D call TRBD2 (6 bases). CDR1 and CDR2 (germline): SQVTM, ANQGSEA. The CDR3 covers 13 residues. V was cut by 3 bases and J by 6 bases, with 12 bases left in between. The CDR3 here is CSVDPGTFNEQFF. CDR3 DNA sequence: TGCAGCGTTGACCCCGGGACTTTCAATGAGCAGTTCTTC.

This clonotype was observed a handful of times. The V and J genes are TRBV20-1 and TRBJ1-1; a possible D gene is TRBD1 (5 bases). The V end lost 0 bases, the J end lost 11 bases, and 22 bases lay between the germline ends. Germline loops: CDR1 DFQATT, CDR2 SNEGSKA (reference sequence). The CDR3 contains 15 residues. CDR3 DNA sequence: TGCAGTGCTAGAGATGAAGCGCTGGGACTATTCGATGCTTTCTTT. Amino acids: CSARDEALGLFDAFF.

The chain combines TRBV6-1 with TRBJ2-1, with 7 bases lining up with TRBD1. The CDR3 length is 13 residues. CDR1 MNHNS and CDR2 SASEGT come from the germline V gene. V shed 5 bases, J shed 5 bases, and the junction held 3 bases outside the gene matches. CDR3 residues: CASSPDRDNEQFF. In DNA form, the CDR3 reads TGTGCCAGCAGTCCCGACAGGGACAATGAGCAGTTCTTC.

CDR3 loop: CASSSPGGAETQYF. In DNA, the CDR3 is TGTGCCAGCAGTTCGCCTGGGGGGGCAGAGACCCAGTACTTC. This chain uses TRBV12-3 or TRBV12-4 with TRBJ2-5; D perhaps matches TRBD2 (7 bases). The CDR3 runs 14 residues. Trimming pared 4 bases from V and 4 bases from J, leaving 13 bases between.

J is TRBJ2-5 and V is TRBV7-3; possible D gene TRBD2, 7 bases. V shed 5 bases and J shed 9 bases, with 19 bases lying between them. The germline V gene encodes CDR1 SGHTA and CDR2 FQGTGA. This CDR3 comprises 14 residues. CDR3 bases: TGTGCCAGCAGCGCCGGAGGGGGGGTGGAGGCCCAGTACTTC. Encoded protein: CASSAGGGVEAQYF. Full variable domain (outside the CDR3, taken from reference TRBV7-3 and TRBJ2-5): GAGVSQTPSNKVTEKGKYVELRCDPISGHTALYWYRQSLGQGPEFLIYFQGTGAADDSGLPNDRFFAVRPEGSVSTLKIQRTERGDSAVYLCASSAGGGVEAQYFGPGTRLLVL.

The chain uses TRBV12-3 or TRBV12-4 and TRBJ1-1; 7 nucleotides agree with TRBD1. J lost 6 bases, V lost 9 bases, and 4 bases had no gene match. The CDR3 has 11 amino acids. The CDR3 is CASGQGAEAFF. The CDR3 DNA reads TGTGCCAGTGGTCAGGGGGCTGAAGCTTTCTTT.

In this sample, this clonotype turned up a few times. The chain joins TRBV11-1 to TRBJ2-1, with 15 bases fitting TRBD2. Germline V gene sequence: CDR1 SGHAT, CDR2 FQDESV (reference sequence). CDR3 length: 18 residues. J was trimmed by 6 bases and V by 4 bases; bases with no gene match: 10. CDR3 in DNA: TGTGCCAGCAGCTCGGGACTAGCGGGGGGTGCATTGCGCAATGAGCAGTTCTTC. The encoded protein is CASSSGLAGGALRNEQFF.

This clonotype was counted ten times or more. CDR3 in DNA: TGCAGCGTGGGGGAGGGACATATTGATTACGAGCAGTACTTC. It translates to CSVGEGHIDYEQYF. V is TRBV29-1 and J is TRBJ2-7; D might be TRBD2 (7 bases). Germline assignment: CDR1 SQVTM and CDR2 ANQGSEA. This CDR3 contains 14 residues. V shed 6 bases and J shed 4 bases, with 19 bases lying between them.

The V gene is TRBV7-6, the J gene TRBJ2-1, with D uncertain. Germline assignment: CDR1 SGHVS and CDR2 FNYEAQ. The V and J ends lost 5 bases and 0 bases respectively, with 11 bases between them. CDR3 length equals 15 residues. The CDR3 nucleotides are TGTGCCAGCAGCACGGACGGAAACTCCTACAATGAGCAGTTCTTC. It yields the protein CASSTDGNSYNEQFF.

This clonotype came up a few times. The genes are TRBV28 and TRBJ1-2, with TRBD1 matching 7 bases. The J segment lost 5 bases and the V segment lost 8 bases, leaving 8 bases of the junction unmatched. Germline-derived CDR1 and CDR2 are MDHEN and SYDVKM. The CDR3 length is 13 residues. The CDR3 nucleotides are TGTGCCAGCGCCCCGGGACAGACTTATGGCTACACCTTC. Its translation is CASAPGQTYGYTF.

This clonotype was detected ten times or more. V gene TRBV4-1 combines with J gene TRBJ2-7, with D possibly matching TRBD1 (5 bases). V was trimmed by 0 bases and J by 3 bases, leaving 15 bases between them. CDR3 length: 16 amino acids. Germline CDR1 MGHRA, CDR2 YSYEKL. CDR3 in amino acids: CASSQDKGRGFYEQYF. The DNA for the CDR3 is TGCGCCAGCAGCCAAGATAAGGGTAGGGGCTTCTACGAGCAGTACTTC.

This clonotype was counted ten times or more. The rearrangement uses TRBV12-3 or TRBV12-4 and TRBJ1-1; 7 bases are a match to TRBD1. V lost 6 bases to trimming and J lost 11 bases; unmatched junction nucleotides: 15. This CDR3 is built from 14 residues. For the CDR3, the DNA is TGTGCCAGCAGCCACGGACAGGCCCCCCTGGGCGCTTTCTTT. It specifies CASSHGQAPLGAFF.

J is TRBJ2-6 and V is TRBV3-1; perhaps TRBD2 as D (6 bases). The CDR3 consists of 16 residues. Germline assignment: CDR1 LGHDT and CDR2 YNNKEL (reference sequence). Deletions cut 5 bases from V and 2 bases from J, with 13 bases between. The CDR3 DNA sequence: TGTGCCAGCAGCGATAGAGGGGAGGCTGGGGCCAACGTCCTGACTTTC. Its protein product is CASSDRGEAGANVLTF.